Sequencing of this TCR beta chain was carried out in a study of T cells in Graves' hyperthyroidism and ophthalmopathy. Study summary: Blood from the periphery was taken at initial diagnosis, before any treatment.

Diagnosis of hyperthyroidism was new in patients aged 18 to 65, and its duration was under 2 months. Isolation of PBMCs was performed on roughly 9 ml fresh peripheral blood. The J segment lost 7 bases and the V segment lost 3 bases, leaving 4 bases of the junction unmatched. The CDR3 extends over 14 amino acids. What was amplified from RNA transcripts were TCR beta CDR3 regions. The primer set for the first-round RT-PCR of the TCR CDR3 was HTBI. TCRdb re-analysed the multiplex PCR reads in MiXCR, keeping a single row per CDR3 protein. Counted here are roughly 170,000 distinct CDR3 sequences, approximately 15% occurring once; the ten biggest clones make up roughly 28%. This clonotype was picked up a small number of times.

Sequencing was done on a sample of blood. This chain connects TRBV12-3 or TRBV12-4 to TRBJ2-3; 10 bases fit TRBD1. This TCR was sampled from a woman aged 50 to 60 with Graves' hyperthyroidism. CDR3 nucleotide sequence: TGTGCCAGCAGTTTGGGACAGGGGCTCAATACGCAGTATTTT. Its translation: CASSLGQGLNTQYF.